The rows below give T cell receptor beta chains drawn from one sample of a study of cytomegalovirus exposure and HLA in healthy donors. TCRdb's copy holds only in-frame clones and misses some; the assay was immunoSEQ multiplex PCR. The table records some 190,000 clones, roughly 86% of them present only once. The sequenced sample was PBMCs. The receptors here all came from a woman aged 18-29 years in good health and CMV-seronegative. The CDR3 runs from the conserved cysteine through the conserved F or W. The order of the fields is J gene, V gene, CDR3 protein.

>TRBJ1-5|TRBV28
CASSSPSQGNQPQHF
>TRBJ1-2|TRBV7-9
CASSLRTRANYGYTF
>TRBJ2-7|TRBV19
CASRSWLAGDNEQYF
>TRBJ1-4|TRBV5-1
CASRRVEGGGEKLFF
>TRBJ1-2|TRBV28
CATSRQGVSYGYTF
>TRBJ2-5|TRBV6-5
CASSFGQGTETQYF
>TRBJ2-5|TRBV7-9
CASSPTSQETQYF
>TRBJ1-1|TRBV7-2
CASSLVEGARTEAFF
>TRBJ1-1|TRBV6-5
CASSYEVDSEAFF
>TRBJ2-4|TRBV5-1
CASSLGGRDSPIQYF
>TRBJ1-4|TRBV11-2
CASSPGTGLITNEKLFF
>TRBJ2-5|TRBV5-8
CASSLTGTGIRGQETQYF
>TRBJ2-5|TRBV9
CASNRGGRDQETQYF
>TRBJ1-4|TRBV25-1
CASSEGGKLFF
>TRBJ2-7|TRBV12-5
CASGLGTAGTSTYEQYF
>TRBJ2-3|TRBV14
CASSQAGYWTGAGTDTQYF
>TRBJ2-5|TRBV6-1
CASSERGGDQETQYF
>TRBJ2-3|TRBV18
CASSNGAGGTDTQYF
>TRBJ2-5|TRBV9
CASSVRAGQRETQYF
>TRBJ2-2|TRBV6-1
CASRLGTTNTGELFF
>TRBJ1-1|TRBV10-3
CAISSSWNTEAFF
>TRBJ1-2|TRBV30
CAWSRQLNYGYTF
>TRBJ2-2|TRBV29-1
CSVEDETGVNTGELFF
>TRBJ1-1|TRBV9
CASSLVTGSNTEAFF
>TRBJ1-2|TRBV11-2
CASSLRQGYGYTF
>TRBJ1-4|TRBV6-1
CASRETPGATNEKLFF
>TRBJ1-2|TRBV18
CASSPGTGVNYGYTF
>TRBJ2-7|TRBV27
CASSRSGTGTYEQYF
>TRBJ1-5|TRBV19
CASSGQGGYSNQPQHF
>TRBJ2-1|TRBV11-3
CASSLLAGVPDEQFF
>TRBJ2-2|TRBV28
CASSLVWVFRTDANTGELFF
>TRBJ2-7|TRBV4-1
CASSQGWTGTYEQYF
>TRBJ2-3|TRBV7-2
CASSSDNSDTQYF
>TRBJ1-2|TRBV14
CASSPWGQGAWGYTF
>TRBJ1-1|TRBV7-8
CASSLVRLPGNEAFF
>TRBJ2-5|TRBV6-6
CASTRQGGKETQYF
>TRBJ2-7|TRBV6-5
CASSYSGGGGEQYF
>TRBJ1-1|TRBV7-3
CASSQRQGTEAFF
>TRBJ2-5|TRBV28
CASSLWGQGSWETQYF
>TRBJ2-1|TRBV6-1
CASIRGTSGVGEQFF
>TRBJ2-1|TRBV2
CASSQQGLSSYNEQFF
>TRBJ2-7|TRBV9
CASGQGIASYEQYF
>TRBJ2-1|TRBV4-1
CASSAPTGIEQFF
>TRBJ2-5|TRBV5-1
CASSLRQKETQYF
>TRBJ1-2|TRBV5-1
CASSSLMGQGDGYTF
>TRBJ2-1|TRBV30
CAWRATGTSGRDSYNEQFF
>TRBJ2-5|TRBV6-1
CASSEAGGLVQETQYF
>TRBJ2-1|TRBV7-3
CASSPGGSYNEQFF
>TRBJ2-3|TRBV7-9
CASSQAGLVDADTQYF
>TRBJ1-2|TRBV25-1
CASSEFSTWDTPVDGYTF
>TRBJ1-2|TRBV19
CATLGGNKVYGYTF